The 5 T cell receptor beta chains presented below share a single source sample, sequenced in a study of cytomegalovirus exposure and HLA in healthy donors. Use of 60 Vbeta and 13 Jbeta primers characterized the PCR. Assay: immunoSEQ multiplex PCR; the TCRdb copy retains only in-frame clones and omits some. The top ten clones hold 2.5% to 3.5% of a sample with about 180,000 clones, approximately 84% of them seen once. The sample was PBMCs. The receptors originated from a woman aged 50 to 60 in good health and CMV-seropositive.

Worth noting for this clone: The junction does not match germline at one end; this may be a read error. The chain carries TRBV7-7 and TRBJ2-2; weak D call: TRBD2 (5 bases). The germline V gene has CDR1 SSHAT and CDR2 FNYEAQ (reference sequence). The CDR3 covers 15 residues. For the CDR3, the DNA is TGTGCTAGCAGCTTAGAGAGCGGCACTACCGGGGAGCTGTTTTTT. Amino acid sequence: CASSLESGTTGELFF.

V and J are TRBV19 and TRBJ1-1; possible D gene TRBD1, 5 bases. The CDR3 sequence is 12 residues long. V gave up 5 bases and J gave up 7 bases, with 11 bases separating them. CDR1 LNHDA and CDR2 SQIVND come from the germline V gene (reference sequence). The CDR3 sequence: CASSAEGREAFF. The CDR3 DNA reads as TGTGCCAGTAGTGCGGAGGGGCGTGAAGCTTTCTTT.

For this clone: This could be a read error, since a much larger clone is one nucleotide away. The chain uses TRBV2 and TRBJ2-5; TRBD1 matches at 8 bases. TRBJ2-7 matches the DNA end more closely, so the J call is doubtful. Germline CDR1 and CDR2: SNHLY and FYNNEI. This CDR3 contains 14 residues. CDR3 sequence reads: CASSWTGSSYEQYF. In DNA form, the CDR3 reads TGCGCCAGCAGTTGGACAGGGAGCTCCTACGAGCAGTACTTC.

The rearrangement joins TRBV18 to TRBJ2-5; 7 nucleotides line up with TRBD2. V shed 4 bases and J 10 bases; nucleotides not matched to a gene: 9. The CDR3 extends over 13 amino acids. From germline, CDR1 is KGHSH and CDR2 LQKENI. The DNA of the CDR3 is TGTGCCAGCTCACTCGCAATGGCGGGGGACCAGTACTTC. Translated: CASSLAMAGDQYF.

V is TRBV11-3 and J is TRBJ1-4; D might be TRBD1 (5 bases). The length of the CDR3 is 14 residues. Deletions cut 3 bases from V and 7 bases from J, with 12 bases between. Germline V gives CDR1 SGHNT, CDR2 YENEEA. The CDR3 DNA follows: TGTGCCAGCAGCTTTGGTAGGGGAGGTGAAAAACTGTTTTTT. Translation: CASSFGRGGEKLFF.